The clone carrying this T cell receptor beta chain was observed a single time. Its antigen is not known. The CDR3 sequence is 16 residues long. V was trimmed by 5 bases and J by 4 bases, leaving 18 bases between them. Germline CDR1 and CDR2: SGHTA and FQGNSA. The sample is drawn from a study of cytomegalovirus exposure and HLA in healthy donors. Study results and limitations: Several top significant clusters appeared, in a later analysis, to be linked to common viral pathogens.

A multiplex PCR was run with 60 Vbeta primers and 13 Jbeta primers. Clones were read by immunoSEQ multiplex PCR, and TCRdb kept only the in-frame ones, dropping some. The table includes approximately 180,000 clones, about four fifths detected once. The receptor's source is a woman younger than 35 in good health and CMV-seronegative. This chain joins TRBV7-2 and TRBJ2-1; D is uncertain. The specimen was PBMCs. Here the CDR3 DNA reads TGTGCCAGCAGCCCCACCCTTGCAGGTGGGTACAATGAGCAGTTCTTC. Translation gives CASSPTLAGGYNEQFF.